Detailed here is one TCR beta chain. The antigen is not known. The CDR3 runs to 13 residues. Germline V gives CDR1 MGHDK, CDR2 SYGVNS. With 2 bases removed from V and 2 bases from J, the gap between germline ends came to 7 bases. The sample belongs to a study of blood T cells in healthy people across ages. A sample-barcoded 5' primer and a J-beta primer mix were used in a second PCR of roughly 7 to 11 cycles. Via MiXCR, TCRdb re-called the 5' RACE reads, giving one row per CDR3 protein. The sample has roughly 1.5 million distinct CDR3 sequences; under 55% are singletons. Study outcomes and limitations: The authors considered diversity estimates from one million T cells to be underestimates. TCR beta diversity was tightly associated with the proportion of naive T cells. Shifts in expanded clonotypes may have been confounded by donor CMV status, which was unknown.

This sequence joins TRBV25-1 and TRBJ2-7; D may be TRBD2 (6 bases). Specimen: blood. The TCR sequence derives from a woman in her late teens or twenties in good health. The CDR3 loop reads CASSEAGTYEQYF. The CDR3 DNA reads TGTGCCAGCAGTGAAGCGGGGACCTACGAGCAGTACTTC.